This T cell receptor beta chain was identified during a study of blood T cell repertoires in COVID-19. Overall study context: Acute-phase and convalescent COVID-19 samples originated in the United States, Italy and Spain.

The CDR3 runs 13 residues. The cohort comprised adults aged 18 to 89 years residing in approximately 25 US areas. Each participant's cohort was designated according to participant-reported clinical history. Authors' processing steps: Cell counts per sample came from amplifying reference gene primers. Clones were read by immunoSEQ multiplex PCR, and TCRdb kept only the in-frame ones, dropping some. V and J calls and clone size follow that table, whereas D and trimming were derived from the DNA. Among 490,000 or so clones listed, more than 75% were seen once. The chain carries TRBV21-1 and TRBJ1-5; the table calls TRBD1, which could not be checked here. TRBV21-1 is a known pseudogene. This clonotype originated in a woman aged 40 to 50 who had recovered from COVID-19. The sample taken for sequencing was PBMCs or T cells enriched from blood (not recorded which). Here the CDR3 reads CASPFDTYQPQHF. The CDR3 nucleotides read TGTGCCAGTCCATTCGACACCTATCAGCCCCAGCATTTT.